This T cell receptor (beta chain) was recorded in a study of patients and donors after allogeneic stem cell transplantation (dated by TCRdb to 2020 to 2021). This clonotype occurred a few times. What this receptor recognizes is not known. Base qualities are not provided; no much larger clone lies one nucleotide away. The V end gives up 4 bases and the J end 3 bases, leaving 4 bases in the junction not matched to a gene. The CDR3 goes from the cysteine to the phenylalanine over 14 residues. Only CDR3 DNA remains: 42 bases, in frame from the first base. CDR1 SGDLS and CDR2 YYNGEE are derived from the germline V gene. Library preparation was by RT-PCR. The run used a NextSeq 550. Starting from the raw public reads, TCRdb applied fastp trimming at Q25, assembled clones with MiXCR and retained in-frame beta chains. Rows matching on CDR3 protein sequence are summarized as one entry with the most common DNA and genes. Here the sample has about 400,000 distinct CDR3 sequences; roughly 17% occur a single time. The leading ten clones occupy around 7.2% of the sample.

Sequencing was carried out using blood, either unsorted or a sorted T cell fraction (not recorded which). This sequence uses TRBV9 and TRBJ2-7; 10 central bases correspond to TRBD2. This sequence was found in a human donor who was either an allogeneic HSCT recipient or a stem cell or donor lymphocyte infusion donor (not recorded which). It is not recorded whose cells these are; they may come from a transplant donor. The nucleotide sequence is given as TGTGCCAGCAGCCCAGGGACTAGCGACTACGAGCAGTACTTC. Its amino acids are CASSPGTSDYEQYF.